This paragraph covers one T cell receptor beta chain sequence. Its antigen is undetermined. These data come from a study of T cell repertoires in cytomegalovirus infection. In the study overall: From public TCR beta signatures came an indication of both CMV infection and matching HLA type.

TCRdb called the reads again in MiXCR, with one record for every CDR3 protein. The sample consists of roughly 340,000 distinct CDR3 sequences, 25% to 30% of them appearing once. Germline lookup yields CDR1 MNHEY and CDR2 SVGEGT. Trimming removed 4 bases from V and 3 bases from J; junction bases left unmatched: 6. CDR3 size: 14 residues. The chain couples TRBV6-2 or TRBV6-3 to TRBJ2-7; 7 nucleotides align to TRBD1. The sequencing used cultured PBMCs, collected from culture after CMV antigen stimulation. The TCR comes from a human donor in good health (CMV status not recorded). Some clones in this sample may be carry-over from other donors' samples. As DNA, the CDR3 is TGTGCCAGCAGTTCTGGACAGGTCCTCTACGAGCAGTACTTC. Its protein product is CASSSGQVLYEQYF.